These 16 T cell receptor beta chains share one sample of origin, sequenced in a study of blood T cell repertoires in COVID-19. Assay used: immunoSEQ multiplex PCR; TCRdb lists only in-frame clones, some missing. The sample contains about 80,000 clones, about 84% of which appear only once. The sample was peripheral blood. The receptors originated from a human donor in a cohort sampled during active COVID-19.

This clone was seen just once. CDR3 nucleotides: TGTGCCAGCAGCTTGGGACTAGCCGGGGAGCTGTTTTTT. Amino acid sequence: CASSLGLAGELFF. The chain combines TRBV7-3 with TRBJ2-2; 8 bases are shared with TRBD2. There are 13 residues in the CDR3. Looked up from germline, CDR1 is SGHTA and CDR2 is FQGTGA. J lost 6 bases, V lost 3 bases, and 0 bases had no gene match.

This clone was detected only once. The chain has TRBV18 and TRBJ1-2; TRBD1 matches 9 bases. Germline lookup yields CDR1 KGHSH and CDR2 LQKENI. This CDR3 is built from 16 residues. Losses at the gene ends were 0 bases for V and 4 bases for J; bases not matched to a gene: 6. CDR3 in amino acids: CASSPPTLDRGYGYTF. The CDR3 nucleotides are TGTGCCAGCTCACCACCCACCCTGGACAGGGGCTATGGCTACACCTTC.

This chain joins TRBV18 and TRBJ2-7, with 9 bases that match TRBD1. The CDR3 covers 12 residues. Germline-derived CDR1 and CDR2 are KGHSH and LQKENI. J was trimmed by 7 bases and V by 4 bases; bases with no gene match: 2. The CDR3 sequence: CASSRGTGEQYF. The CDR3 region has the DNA TGTGCCAGCTCACGCGGGACAGGGGAGCAGTACTTC.

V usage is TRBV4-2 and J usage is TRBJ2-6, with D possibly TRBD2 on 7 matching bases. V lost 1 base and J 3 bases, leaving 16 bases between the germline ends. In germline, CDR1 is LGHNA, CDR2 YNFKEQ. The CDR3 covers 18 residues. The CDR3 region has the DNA TGTGCCAGCAGCCAAGGTGGGAGGGGGGCGCTTGGGGCCAACGTCCTGACTTTC. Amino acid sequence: CASSQGGRGALGANVLTF.

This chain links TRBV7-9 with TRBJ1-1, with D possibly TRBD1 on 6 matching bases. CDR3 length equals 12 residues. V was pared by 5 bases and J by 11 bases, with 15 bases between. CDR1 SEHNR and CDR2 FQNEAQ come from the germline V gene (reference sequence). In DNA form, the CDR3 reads TGTGCCAGCAGCCCGGGACATCCAGGGGCTTTCTTT. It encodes CASSPGHPGAFF.

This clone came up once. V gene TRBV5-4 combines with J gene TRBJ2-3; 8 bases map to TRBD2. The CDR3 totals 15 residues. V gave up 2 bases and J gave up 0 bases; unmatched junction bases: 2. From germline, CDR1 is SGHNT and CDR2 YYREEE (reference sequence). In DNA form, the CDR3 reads TGTGCCAGCAGCTTCGGGGGGGCTAGCACAGATACGCAGTATTTT. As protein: CASSFGGASTDTQYF.

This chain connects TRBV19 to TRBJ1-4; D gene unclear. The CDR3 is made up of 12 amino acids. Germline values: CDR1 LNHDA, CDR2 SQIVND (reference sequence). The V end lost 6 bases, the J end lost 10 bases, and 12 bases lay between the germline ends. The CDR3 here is CASRSVGGKLFF. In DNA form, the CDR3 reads TGTGCCAGTAGATCGGTCGGTGGAAAACTGTTTTTT.

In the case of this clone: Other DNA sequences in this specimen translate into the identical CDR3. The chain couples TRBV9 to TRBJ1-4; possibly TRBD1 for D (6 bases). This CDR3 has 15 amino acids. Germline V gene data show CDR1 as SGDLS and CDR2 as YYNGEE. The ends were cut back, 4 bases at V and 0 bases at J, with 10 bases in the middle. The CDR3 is CASSPRQATNEKLFF. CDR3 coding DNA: TGTGCCAGCAGCCCTCGACAGGCAACTAATGAAAAACTGTTTTTT.

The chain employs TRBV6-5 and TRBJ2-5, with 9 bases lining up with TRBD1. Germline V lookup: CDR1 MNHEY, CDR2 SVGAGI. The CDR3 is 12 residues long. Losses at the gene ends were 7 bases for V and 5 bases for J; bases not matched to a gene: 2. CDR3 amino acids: CASTDRGETQYF. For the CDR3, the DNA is TGTGCCAGCACCGACAGGGGGGAGACCCAGTACTTC.

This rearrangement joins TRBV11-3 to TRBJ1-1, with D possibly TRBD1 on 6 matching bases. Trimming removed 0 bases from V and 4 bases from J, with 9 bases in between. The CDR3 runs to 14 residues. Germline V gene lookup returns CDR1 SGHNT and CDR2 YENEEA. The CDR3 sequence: CASSLEGGRTEAFF. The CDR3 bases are TGTGCCAGCAGCTTAGAGGGGGGGCGCACTGAAGCTTTCTTT.

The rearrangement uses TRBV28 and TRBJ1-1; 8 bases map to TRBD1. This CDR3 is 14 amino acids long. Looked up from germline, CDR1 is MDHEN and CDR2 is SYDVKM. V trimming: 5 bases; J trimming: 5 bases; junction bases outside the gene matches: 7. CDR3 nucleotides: TGTGCCAGCAGTCCTCAGGGGGCGCGGACTGAAGCTTTCTTT. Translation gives CASSPQGARTEAFF. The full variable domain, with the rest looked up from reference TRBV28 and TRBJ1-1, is DVKVTQSSRYLVKRTGEKVFLECVQDMDHENMFWYRQDPGLGLRLIYFSYDVKMKEKGDIPEGYSVSREKKERFSLILESASTNQTSMYLCASSPQGARTEAFFGQGTRLTVV.

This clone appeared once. The CDR3 nucleotides are TGTGCCAGCAGCCAGACAGGGGTCAATTCACCCCTCCACTTT. Protein product: CASSQTGVNSPLHF. The V call is TRBV3-1 (or the pseudogene TRBV3-2), the J call TRBJ1-6; the match to TRBD1 covers 8 bases. Germline CDR1 and CDR2: LGHDT and YNNKEL (reference sequence). V shed 3 bases and J 7 bases; nucleotides not matched to a gene: 2. The CDR3 spans 14 residues.

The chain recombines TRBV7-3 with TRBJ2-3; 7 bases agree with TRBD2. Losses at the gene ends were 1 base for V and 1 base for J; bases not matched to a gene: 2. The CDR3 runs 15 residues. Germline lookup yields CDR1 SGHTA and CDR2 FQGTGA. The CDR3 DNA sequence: TGTGCCAGCAGCTTAATCCGGGGGGGCACAGATACGCAGTATTTT. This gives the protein CASSLIRGGTDTQYF. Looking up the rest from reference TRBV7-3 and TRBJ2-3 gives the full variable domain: GAGVSQTPSNKVTEKGKYVELRCDPISGHTALYWYRQSLGQGPEFLIYFQGTGAADDSGLPNDRFFAVRPEGSVSTLKIQRTERGDSAVYLCASSLIRGGTDTQYFGPGTRLTVL.

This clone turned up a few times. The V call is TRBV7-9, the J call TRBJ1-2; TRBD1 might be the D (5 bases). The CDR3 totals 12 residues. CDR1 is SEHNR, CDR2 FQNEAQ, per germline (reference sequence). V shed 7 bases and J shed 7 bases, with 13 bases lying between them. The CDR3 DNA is TGTGCCAGCACCCCCGTAGGGGTTGGCTACACCTTC. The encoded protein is CASTPVGVGYTF.

CDR3 in amino acids: CASSRAGLAGGTDTQYF. CDR3 coding DNA: TGCGCCAGCAGTCGCGCCGGACTAGCGGGGGGCACAGATACGCAGTATTTT. The chain joins TRBV5-1 to TRBJ2-3; TRBD2 aligns across 13 bases. CDR3 length: 17 amino acids. The V gene end was trimmed by 5 bases and the J gene end by 1 base; junction bases not matched to a gene: 7. The germline gives CDR1 SGHRS, CDR2 YFSETQ.

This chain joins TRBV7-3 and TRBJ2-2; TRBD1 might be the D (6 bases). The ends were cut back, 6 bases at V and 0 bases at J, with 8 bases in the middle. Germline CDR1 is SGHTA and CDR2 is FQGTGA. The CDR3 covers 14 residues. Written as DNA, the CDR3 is TGTGCCAGCAGGCCAGGGGCGAACACCGGGGAGCTGTTTTTT. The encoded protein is CASRPGANTGELFF.